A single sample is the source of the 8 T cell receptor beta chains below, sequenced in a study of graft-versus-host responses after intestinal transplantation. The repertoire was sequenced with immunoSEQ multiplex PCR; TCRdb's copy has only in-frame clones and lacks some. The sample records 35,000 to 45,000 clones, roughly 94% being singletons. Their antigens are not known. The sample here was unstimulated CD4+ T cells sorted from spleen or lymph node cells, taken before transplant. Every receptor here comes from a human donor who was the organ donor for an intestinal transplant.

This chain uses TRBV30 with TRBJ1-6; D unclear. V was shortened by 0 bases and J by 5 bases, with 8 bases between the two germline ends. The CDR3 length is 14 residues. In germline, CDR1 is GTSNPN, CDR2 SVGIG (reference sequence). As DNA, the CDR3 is TGTGCCTGGAGTGTACGGCAGGATAATTCACCCCTCCACTTT. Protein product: CAWSVRQDNSPLHF.

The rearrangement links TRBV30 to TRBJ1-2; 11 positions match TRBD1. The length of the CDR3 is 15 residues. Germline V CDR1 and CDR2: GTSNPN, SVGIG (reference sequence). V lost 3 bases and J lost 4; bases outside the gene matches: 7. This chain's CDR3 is CAWRSLGTGGYGYTF. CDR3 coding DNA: TGTGCCTGGAGATCCCTCGGGACAGGGGGCTATGGCTACACCTTC.

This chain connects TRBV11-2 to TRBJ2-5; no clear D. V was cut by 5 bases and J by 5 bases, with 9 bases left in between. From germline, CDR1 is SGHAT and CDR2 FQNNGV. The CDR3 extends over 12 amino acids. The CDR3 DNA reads TGTGCCAGCAGCCCTCGTTCGGAGACCCAGTACTTC. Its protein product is CASSPRSETQYF.

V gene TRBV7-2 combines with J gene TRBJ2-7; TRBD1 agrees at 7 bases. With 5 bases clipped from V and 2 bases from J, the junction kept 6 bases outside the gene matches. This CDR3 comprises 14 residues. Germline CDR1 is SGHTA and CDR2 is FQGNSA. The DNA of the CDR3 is TGTGCCAGCAGCGTTAGACAGGGTCCCTACGAGCAGTACTTC. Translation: CASSVRQGPYEQYF.

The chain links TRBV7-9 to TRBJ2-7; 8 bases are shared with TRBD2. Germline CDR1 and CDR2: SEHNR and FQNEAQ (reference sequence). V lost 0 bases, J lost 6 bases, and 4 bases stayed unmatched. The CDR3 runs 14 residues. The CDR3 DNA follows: TGTGCCAGCAGCTTAGCGGGGACTAGATCCGAGCAGTACTTC. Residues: CASSLAGTRSEQYF.

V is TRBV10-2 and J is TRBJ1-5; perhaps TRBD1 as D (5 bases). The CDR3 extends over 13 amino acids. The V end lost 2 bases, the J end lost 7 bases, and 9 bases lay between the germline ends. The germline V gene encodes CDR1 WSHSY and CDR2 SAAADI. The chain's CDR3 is CASSERRDQPQHF. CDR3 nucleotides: TGCGCCAGCAGTGAGAGGAGGGACCAGCCCCAGCATTTT.

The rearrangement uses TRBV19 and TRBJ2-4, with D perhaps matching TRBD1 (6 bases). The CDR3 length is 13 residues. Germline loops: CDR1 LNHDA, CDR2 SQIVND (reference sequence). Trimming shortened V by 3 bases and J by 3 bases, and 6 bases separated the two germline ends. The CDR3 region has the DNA TGTGCCAGTAGTATGGACAGCAAAAACATTCAGTACTTC. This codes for CASSMDSKNIQYF.

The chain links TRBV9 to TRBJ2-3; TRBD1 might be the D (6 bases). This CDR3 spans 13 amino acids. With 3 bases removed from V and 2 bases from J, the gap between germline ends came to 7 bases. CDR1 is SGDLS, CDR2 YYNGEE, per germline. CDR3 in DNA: TGTGCCAGCAGCGGGGACATCACAGATACGCAGTATTTT. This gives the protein CASSGDITDTQYF.